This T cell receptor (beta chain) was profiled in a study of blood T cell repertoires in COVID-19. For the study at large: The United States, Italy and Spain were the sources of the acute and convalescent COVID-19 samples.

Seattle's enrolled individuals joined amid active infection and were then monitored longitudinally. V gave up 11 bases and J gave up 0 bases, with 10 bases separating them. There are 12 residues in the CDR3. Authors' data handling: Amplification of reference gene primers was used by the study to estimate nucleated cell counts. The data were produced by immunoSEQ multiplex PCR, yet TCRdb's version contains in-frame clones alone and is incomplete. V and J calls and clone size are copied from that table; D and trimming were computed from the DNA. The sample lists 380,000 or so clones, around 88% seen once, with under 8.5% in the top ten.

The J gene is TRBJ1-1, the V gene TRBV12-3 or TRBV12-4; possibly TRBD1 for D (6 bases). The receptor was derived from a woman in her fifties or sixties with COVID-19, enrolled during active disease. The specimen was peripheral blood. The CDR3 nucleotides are TGTGCCGCAGGGGAGCTGAACACTGAAGCTTTCTTT. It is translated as CAAGELNTEAFF.